The clone carrying this T cell receptor (beta chain) was counted ten times or more. The antigen is unknown. The data belong to a study of breast tumors, draining lymph nodes, adjacent tissues. The lymph nodes were axillary draining lymph nodes from breast cancer patients. V shed 2 bases and J shed 7 bases, with 17 bases lying between them. CDR3 size: 16 residues. Germline assignment: CDR1 KGHDR and CDR2 SFDVKD. Study observations and caveats: Data fit most tumor T cells coming from lymph node, expanding in tumor. Compared with lymph nodes, tumors were less diverse; compared with nontumor tissue, more. Tumor and nontumor repertoires were significantly more similar in luminal-like than in basal-like breast cancer. Data only fit, rather than demonstrated, lymph node origin of most tumor T cells.

TCRdb re-called the multiplex PCR reads through MiXCR, storing one row per CDR3 protein. This sample yields around 230,000 distinct CDR3 sequences, of which less than 40% are seen a single time; roughly 3.5% belongs to the top ten. Sequencing input: axillary lymph node tissue. The chain couples TRBV24-1 to TRBJ2-1, with D possibly matching TRBD1 (6 bases). The TCR comes from a female donor with breast cancer. Some clones in this sample may be carry-over from other donors' samples. CDR3 region: CATSDSTAGRGNEQFF. CDR3 DNA sequence: TGTGCCACCAGTGATTCCACCGCCGGTAGGGGGAATGAGCAGTTCTTC.